These T cell receptor beta chains were read from a single sample in a study of cytomegalovirus exposure and HLA in healthy donors. Some clones are missing from TCRdb's copy, which holds only in-frame ones; the method was immunoSEQ multiplex PCR. This sample has about 170,000 clones, with about 62% found just once. Material: PBMCs. The receptors were gathered from a man in his forties in good health and CMV-seronegative. Each CDR3 is given without its conserved first and last residue. The D gene is left open where the match is weak.

cdr3_aa: SVLGSYEQY
v_call: TRBV29-1
j_call: -
d_call: -

cdr3_aa: ASSAQTGAFRNEQY
v_call: TRBV9
j_call: TRBJ2-7
d_call: -

cdr3_aa: ASGTRGYEQY
v_call: TRBV6-5
j_call: TRBJ2-7
d_call: -

cdr3_aa: AWRYGQGLEAF
v_call: TRBV30
j_call: TRBJ1-1
d_call: TRBD1

cdr3_aa: ASRSTGNTEAF
v_call: TRBV5-6
j_call: TRBJ1-1
d_call: -

cdr3_aa: ASGQGKGEQY
v_call: TRBV30
j_call: -
d_call: TRBD1

cdr3_aa: ASSLGQRGGVGETQY
v_call: TRBV5-4
j_call: TRBJ2-5
d_call: TRBD2

cdr3_aa: ASSSGFYEQY
v_call: TRBV27
j_call: -
d_call: -

cdr3_aa: ASSQGVGGGLVGTDNEQF
v_call: TRBV4-1
j_call: TRBJ2-1
d_call: TRBD2

cdr3_aa: ASSPGGALSYEQY
v_call: TRBV2
j_call: TRBJ2-7
d_call: TRBD2

cdr3_aa: ASTLGKGQPQH
v_call: TRBV2
j_call: TRBJ1-5
d_call: -

cdr3_aa: ASSQVSASGSNYEQY
v_call: TRBV4-2
j_call: TRBJ2-7
d_call: TRBD2

cdr3_aa: ASRETDAPGEKLF
v_call: TRBV21-1
j_call: TRBJ1-4
d_call: -

cdr3_aa: AWSTLAGFYNEQF
v_call: TRBV30
j_call: TRBJ2-1
d_call: TRBD2

cdr3_aa: ASSLYVETQY
v_call: TRBV7-2
j_call: TRBJ2-5
d_call: -

cdr3_aa: ASRGQGPYEQY
v_call: TRBV10-1
j_call: TRBJ2-7
d_call: TRBD1

cdr3_aa: ASSGYWRERENEQF
v_call: TRBV27
j_call: TRBJ2-1
d_call: TRBD2

cdr3_aa: ASSLGGLGNQPQH
v_call: TRBV5-1
j_call: TRBJ1-5
d_call: -

cdr3_aa: ASSSTGGNQPQH
v_call: TRBV5-1
j_call: TRBJ1-5
d_call: TRBD1

cdr3_aa: AWRKTTGNSGNTIY
v_call: TRBV30
j_call: TRBJ1-3
d_call: -

cdr3_aa: ASSSPNQPQH
v_call: TRBV4-1
j_call: TRBJ1-5
d_call: -

cdr3_aa: SVQRGGREQY
v_call: TRBV29-1
j_call: TRBJ2-7
d_call: TRBD2

cdr3_aa: ASSPEGQGTNEKLF
v_call: TRBV5-1
j_call: TRBJ1-4
d_call: -

cdr3_aa: ASSRGLATDTQY
v_call: TRBV19
j_call: TRBJ2-3
d_call: TRBD2

cdr3_aa: ATSFRQGNTEAF
v_call: TRBV15
j_call: TRBJ1-1
d_call: TRBD1

cdr3_aa: ASSYEQGWYGYT
v_call: TRBV6-5
j_call: TRBJ1-2
d_call: -

cdr3_aa: ASNAAGGYTDTQY
v_call: TRBV6-5
j_call: TRBJ2-3
d_call: TRBD2

cdr3_aa: ASSLSPGSYYGYT
v_call: TRBV27
j_call: TRBJ1-2
d_call: -

cdr3_aa: ASVRGTPDTYQETQY
v_call: TRBV19
j_call: TRBJ2-5
d_call: -

cdr3_aa: ASRLSGRAIEVLTEAF
v_call: TRBV28
j_call: TRBJ1-1
d_call: -

cdr3_aa: ASSQWGTSGGETQY
v_call: TRBV7-2
j_call: TRBJ2-5
d_call: TRBD2

cdr3_aa: ASRGQGTEQY
v_call: TRBV6-5
j_call: TRBJ2-7
d_call: TRBD1

cdr3_aa: ASSYGTGGLLGNQPQH
v_call: TRBV19
j_call: TRBJ1-5
d_call: TRBD1

cdr3_aa: ASSPGTGSGETQY
v_call: TRBV5-1
j_call: TRBJ2-5
d_call: TRBD1

cdr3_aa: ASSMPLAGGALNEQF
v_call: TRBV7-9
j_call: TRBJ2-1
d_call: TRBD2

cdr3_aa: ASSPGAGGDEQY
v_call: TRBV18
j_call: TRBJ2-7
d_call: TRBD1

cdr3_aa: ATSMGQGVEAF
v_call: TRBV15
j_call: TRBJ1-1
d_call: TRBD1

cdr3_aa: ATTVSSYEQY
v_call: TRBV6-6
j_call: TRBJ2-7
d_call: -

cdr3_aa: ATTGTGTDTQY
v_call: TRBV18
j_call: TRBJ2-3
d_call: -

cdr3_aa: ASSCAGAQETQY
v_call: TRBV11-3
j_call: TRBJ2-5
d_call: -

cdr3_aa: ASTFGTGYNEQF
v_call: TRBV19
j_call: TRBJ2-1
d_call: TRBD1

cdr3_aa: ASSLTSPNTGELF
v_call: TRBV5-1
j_call: TRBJ2-2
d_call: TRBD2

cdr3_aa: ASSVAGARI
v_call: TRBV2
j_call: TRBJ2-1
d_call: -

cdr3_aa: ASSETGRLYGYT
v_call: TRBV2
j_call: TRBJ1-2
d_call: -

cdr3_aa: ASSLTSPSSEAF
v_call: TRBV11-3
j_call: TRBJ1-1
d_call: -

cdr3_aa: ASSAGLAGDISQF
v_call: TRBV2
j_call: TRBJ2-1
d_call: TRBD2

cdr3_aa: ASSELAGGRTDTQY
v_call: TRBV7-9
j_call: TRBJ2-3
d_call: TRBD2

cdr3_aa: AWSGLSNQPQH
v_call: TRBV30
j_call: TRBJ1-5
d_call: -

cdr3_aa: ASSSDSNSGNTIY
v_call: TRBV5-1
j_call: TRBJ1-3
d_call: -

cdr3_aa: ASSLRLANEQF
v_call: TRBV27
j_call: TRBJ2-1
d_call: TRBD2

cdr3_aa: ASSLGLAGYYEQY
v_call: TRBV27
j_call: TRBJ2-7
d_call: TRBD2

cdr3_aa: ASSPETGSYEQY
v_call: TRBV11-2
j_call: TRBJ2-7
d_call: -

cdr3_aa: ASSRVAGEYNEQF
v_call: TRBV11-2
j_call: TRBJ2-1
d_call: TRBD2

cdr3_aa: ATSRGTGDLSYEQY
v_call: TRBV15
j_call: -
d_call: TRBD1